This TCR beta chain was sequenced during a study of post-analysis software for immune sequencing data. Study-wide findings and caveats: Multiple sclerosis was associated with a significant reduction in normalized Chao1 diversity relative to controls.

Unique molecular identifiers tagged the TCR beta cDNA libraries. TCRdb used MiXCR to reprocess the PCR reads, holding one entry per CDR3 protein. There are under 650,000 distinct CDR3 sequences in the sample; about 44% occur only once, and 1.5% to 2% lies in the top ten. A remark on this clonotype: The antigen is unknown.

The sequence was collected from a girl between 10 and 17 years old with multiple sclerosis. Sequenced: blood.

The CDR3 protein is CASSLARGFSDTQYF. CDR3 coding DNA: TGTGCCAGCAGCTTGGCCAGGGGGTTCTCGGATACGCAGTATTTT. V usage is TRBV7-9 and J usage is TRBJ2-3, with TRBD1 identical over 7 bases. This CDR3 is built from 15 residues. Germline V CDR1 and CDR2: SEHNR, FQNEAQ (reference sequence). After removal of 3 bases from V and 6 bases from J, the junction contained 9 bases not matched to a gene.